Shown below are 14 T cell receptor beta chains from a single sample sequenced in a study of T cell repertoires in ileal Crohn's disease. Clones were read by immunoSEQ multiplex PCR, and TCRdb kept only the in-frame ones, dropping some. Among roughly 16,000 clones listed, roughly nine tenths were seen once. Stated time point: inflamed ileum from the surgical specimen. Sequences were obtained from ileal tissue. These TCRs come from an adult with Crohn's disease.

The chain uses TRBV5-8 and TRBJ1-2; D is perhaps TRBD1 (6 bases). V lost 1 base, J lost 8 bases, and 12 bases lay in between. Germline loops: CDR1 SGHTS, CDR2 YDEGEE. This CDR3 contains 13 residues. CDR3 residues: CASSLRGQWGYTF. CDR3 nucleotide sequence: TGTGCCAGCAGCTTGCGGGGGCAGTGGGGCTACACCTTC.

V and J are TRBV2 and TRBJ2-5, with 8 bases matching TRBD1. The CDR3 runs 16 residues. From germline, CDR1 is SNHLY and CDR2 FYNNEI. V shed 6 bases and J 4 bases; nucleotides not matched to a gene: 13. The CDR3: CASRGRGDRGLETQYF. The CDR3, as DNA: TGTGCCAGCAGGGGAAGGGGTGACAGGGGTTTAGAGACCCAGTACTTC.

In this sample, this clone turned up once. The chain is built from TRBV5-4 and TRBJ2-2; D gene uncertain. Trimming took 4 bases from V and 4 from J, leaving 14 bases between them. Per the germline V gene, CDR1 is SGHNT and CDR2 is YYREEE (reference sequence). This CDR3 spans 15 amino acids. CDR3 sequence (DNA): TGTGCCAGCAGCAGGCGCACTCCGAGCACCGGGGAGCTGTTTTTT. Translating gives CASSRRTPSTGELFF. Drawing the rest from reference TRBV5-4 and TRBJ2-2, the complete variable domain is ETGVTQSPTHLIKTRGQQVTLRCSSQSGHNTVSWYQQALGQGPQFIFQYYREEENGRGNFPPRFSGLQFPNYSSELNVNALELDDSALYLCASSRRTPSTGELFFGEGSRLTVL.

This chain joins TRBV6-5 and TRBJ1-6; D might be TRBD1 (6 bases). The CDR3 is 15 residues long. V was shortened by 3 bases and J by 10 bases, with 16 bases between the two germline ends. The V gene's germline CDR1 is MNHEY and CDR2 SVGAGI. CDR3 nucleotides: TGTGCCAGCAGTTATCTACAGGGTGGTCGATCACCCCTCCACTTT. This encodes CASSYLQGGRSPLHF.

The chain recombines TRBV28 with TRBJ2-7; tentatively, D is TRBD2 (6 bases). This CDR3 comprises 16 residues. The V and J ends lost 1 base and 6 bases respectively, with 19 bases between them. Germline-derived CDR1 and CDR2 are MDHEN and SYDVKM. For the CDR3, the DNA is TGTGCCAGCAGTTTATTGAGGGGAGGTACGCCCTCCGAGCAGTACTTC. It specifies CASSLLRGGTPSEQYF.

CDR3 bases: TGCGCCAGCAGCTTGGCCGAGAGAACTGAAGCTTTCTTT. This encodes CASSLAERTEAFF. The chain has TRBV5-1 and TRBJ1-1; D remains ambiguous. This CDR3 has 13 amino acids. V was trimmed by 0 bases and J by 5 bases, leaving 8 bases between them. Germline CDR1 SGHRS, CDR2 YFSETQ.

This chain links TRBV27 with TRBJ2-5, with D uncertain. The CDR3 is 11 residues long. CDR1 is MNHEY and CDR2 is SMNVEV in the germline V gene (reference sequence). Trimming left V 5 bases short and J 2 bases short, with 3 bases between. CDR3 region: CASSPQETQYF. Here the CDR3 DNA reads TGTGCCAGCAGTCCGCAAGAGACCCAGTACTTC.

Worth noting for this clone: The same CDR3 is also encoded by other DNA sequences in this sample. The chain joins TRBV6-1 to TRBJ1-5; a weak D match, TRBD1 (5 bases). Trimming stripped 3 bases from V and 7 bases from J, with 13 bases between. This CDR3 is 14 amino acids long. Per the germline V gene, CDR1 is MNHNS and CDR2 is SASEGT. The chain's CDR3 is CASSDSGGGQPQHF. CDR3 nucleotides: TGTGCCAGCAGTGACTCTGGGGGGGGACAGCCCCAGCATTTT.

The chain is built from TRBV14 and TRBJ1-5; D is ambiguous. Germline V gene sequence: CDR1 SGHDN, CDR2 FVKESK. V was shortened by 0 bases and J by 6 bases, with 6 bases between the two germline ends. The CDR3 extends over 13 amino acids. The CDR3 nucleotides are TGTGCCAGCAGCCAAGATAGGTTTCAGCCCCAGCATTTT. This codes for CASSQDRFQPQHF.

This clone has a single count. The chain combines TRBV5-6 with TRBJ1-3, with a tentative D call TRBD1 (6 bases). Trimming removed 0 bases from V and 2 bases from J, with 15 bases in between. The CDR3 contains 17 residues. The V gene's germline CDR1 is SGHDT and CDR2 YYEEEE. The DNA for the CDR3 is TGTGCCAGCAGCTTGGTAGGGCAGGGGAACCCTGGAAACACCATATATTTT. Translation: CASSLVGQGNPGNTIYF.

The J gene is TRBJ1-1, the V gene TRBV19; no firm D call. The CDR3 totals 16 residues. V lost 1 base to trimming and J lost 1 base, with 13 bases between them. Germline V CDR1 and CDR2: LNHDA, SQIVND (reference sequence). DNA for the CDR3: TGTGCCAGTAGTATAGGCTCGGGCAGAAAGAACACTGAAGCTTTCTTT. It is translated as CASSIGSGRKNTEAFF.

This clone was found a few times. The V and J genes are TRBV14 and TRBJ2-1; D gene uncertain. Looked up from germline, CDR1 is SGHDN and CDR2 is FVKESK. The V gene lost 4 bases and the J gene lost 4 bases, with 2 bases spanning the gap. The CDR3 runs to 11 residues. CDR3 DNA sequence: TGTGCCAGCAGCCTTTACAATGAGCAGTTCTTC. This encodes CASSLYNEQFF.

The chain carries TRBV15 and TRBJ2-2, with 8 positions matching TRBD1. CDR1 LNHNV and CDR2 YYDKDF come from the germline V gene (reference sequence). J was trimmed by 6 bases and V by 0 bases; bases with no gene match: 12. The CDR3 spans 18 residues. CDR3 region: CATSRDPRRQGFAGELFF. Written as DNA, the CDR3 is TGTGCCACCAGCAGAGATCCGAGGAGACAGGGGTTCGCCGGGGAGCTGTTTTTT.

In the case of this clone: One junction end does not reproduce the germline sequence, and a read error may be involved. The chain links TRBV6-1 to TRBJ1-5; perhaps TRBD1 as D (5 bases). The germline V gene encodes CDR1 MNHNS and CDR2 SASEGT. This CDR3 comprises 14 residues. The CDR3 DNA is TGTGCCAGCAGTGGGACCCTCAGGGAACAGCCCGAGCATTTT. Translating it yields CASSGTLREQPEHF.